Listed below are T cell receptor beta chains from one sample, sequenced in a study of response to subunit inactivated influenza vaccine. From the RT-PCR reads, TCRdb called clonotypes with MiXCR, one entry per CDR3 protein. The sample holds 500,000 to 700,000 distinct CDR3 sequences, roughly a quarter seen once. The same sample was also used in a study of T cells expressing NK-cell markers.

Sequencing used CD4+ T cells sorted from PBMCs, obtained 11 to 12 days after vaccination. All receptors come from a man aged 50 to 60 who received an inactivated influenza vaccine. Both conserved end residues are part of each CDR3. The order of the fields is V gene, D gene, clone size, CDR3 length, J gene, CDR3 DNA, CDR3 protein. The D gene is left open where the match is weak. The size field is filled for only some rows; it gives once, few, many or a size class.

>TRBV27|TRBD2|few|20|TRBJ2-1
TGTGCCAGCAGCCTCTTTTCGGCTCGAGCGGGGGGCCGCTCCTACAATGAGCAGTTCTTC
CASSLFSARAGGRSYNEQFF
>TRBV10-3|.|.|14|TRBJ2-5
TGTGCCATCAGTGGGGCAGGGGACCAAGAGACCCAGTACTTC
CAISGAGDQETQYF
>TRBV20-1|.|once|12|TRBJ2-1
TGCAGTGCTAGAGTAGGTCGCAATGAGCAGTTCTTC
CSARVGRNEQFF
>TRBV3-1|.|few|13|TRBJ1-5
TGTGCCAGCAGCCAAGACACTAATCAGCCCCAGCATTTT
CASSQDTNQPQHF
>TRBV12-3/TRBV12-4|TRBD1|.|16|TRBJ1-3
TGTGCCAGCAGCTCGGGGGACAGATCCTCTGGAAACACCATATATTTT
CASSSGDRSSGNTIYF
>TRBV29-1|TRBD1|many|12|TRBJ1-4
TGCAGCGGCCGGGACAGCAATGAAAAACTGTTTTTT
CSGRDSNEKLFF
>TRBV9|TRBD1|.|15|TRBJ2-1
TGTGCCAGCAGCGGGGGACAGGGGTTCTACAATGAGCAGTTCTTC
CASSGGQGFYNEQFF
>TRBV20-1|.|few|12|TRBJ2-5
TGCAGTGCTAGGCCAGGACAAGAGACCCAGTACTTC
CSARPGQETQYF
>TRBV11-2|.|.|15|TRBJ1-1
TGTGCCAGCAGCTTATTAACAGGGCTGAACACTGAAGCTTTCTTT
CASSLLTGLNTEAFF
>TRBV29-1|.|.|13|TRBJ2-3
TGCAGCGTTCAGGACCCACACACAGATACGCAGTATTTT
CSVQDPHTDTQYF
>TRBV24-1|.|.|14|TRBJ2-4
TGTGCCACCAGTGATTCAGGCAGGAGGAACATTCAGTACTTC
CATSDSGRRNIQYF
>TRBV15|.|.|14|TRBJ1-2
TGTGCCACCAGCAGTGATAGGGGCTCCGGTGGCTACACCTTC
CATSSDRGSGGYTF
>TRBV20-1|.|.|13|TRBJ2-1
TGCAGTCCTCCTCTCGCAGGGGACAATGAGCAGTTCTTC
CSPPLAGDNEQFF
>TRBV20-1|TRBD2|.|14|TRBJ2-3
TGCAGTGCTAGGTCGACTAGCGCGGGGGATACGCAGTATTTT
CSARSTSAGDTQYF
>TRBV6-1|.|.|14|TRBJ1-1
TGTGCCAGCAGGGTTCTGGGGGAGAACACTGAAGCTTTCTTT
CASRVLGENTEAFF
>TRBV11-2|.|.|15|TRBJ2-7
TGTGCCAGCAGCTCTCCCCGGGACTTTCCCTACGAGCAGTACTTC
CASSSPRDFPYEQYF
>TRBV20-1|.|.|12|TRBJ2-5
TGCAGTGCTAGAGAGGGTGGGAAGGCCCAGTACTTC
CSAREGGKAQYF
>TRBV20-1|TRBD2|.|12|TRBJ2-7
TGCAGTGCTGTCAGCGGGAGGTACGAGCAGTACTTC
CSAVSGRYEQYF
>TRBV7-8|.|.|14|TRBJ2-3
TGTGCCAGCAGCTTAGCAGCCCGACCAGATACGCAGTATTTT
CASSLAARPDTQYF
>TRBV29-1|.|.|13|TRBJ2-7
TGCAGCGTTGAAGGAGAGACGCCCTACGAGCAGTACTTC
CSVEGETPYEQYF
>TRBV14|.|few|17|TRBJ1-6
TGTGCCAGCAGCCAAGGACAGGACAGCTCCTATAATTCACCCCTCCACTTT
CASSQGQDSSYNSPLHF
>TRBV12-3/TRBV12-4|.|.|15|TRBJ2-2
TGTGCCGGCGCCTCAGGATACGCGAACACCGGGGAGCTGTTTTTT
CAGASGYANTGELFF
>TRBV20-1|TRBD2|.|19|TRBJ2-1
TGCAGTGCTAGAGAGGGACTAGCGGGAGGGCCGTCGGTTTACAATGAGCAGTTCTTC
CSAREGLAGGPSVYNEQFF
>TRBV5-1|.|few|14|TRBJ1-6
TGCGCCAGCAGCTTGTGGGGTGGGAATTCACCCCTCCACTTT
CASSLWGGNSPLHF
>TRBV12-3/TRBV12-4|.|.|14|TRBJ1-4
TGTGCCAGCAGTTTACGACAGAATAATGAAAAACTGTTTTTT
CASSLRQNNEKLFF
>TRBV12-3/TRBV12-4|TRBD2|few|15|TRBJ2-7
TGTGCCAGCAGTTTTTCGTTAGCCAGCGGGAGCGAGCAGTACTTC
CASSFSLASGSEQYF
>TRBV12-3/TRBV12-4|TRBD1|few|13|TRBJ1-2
TGTGCCAGCAGCAGGACAGGGTACTATGGCTACACCTTC
CASSRTGYYGYTF
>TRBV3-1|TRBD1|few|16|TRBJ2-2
TGTGCCAGCAGCCCGCCGGGACAGGGGAACACCGGGGAGCTGTTTTTT
CASSPPGQGNTGELFF
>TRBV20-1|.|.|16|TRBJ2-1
TGCAGTGCTCAACTCGACCTGGGACTCGGAGGACGGGAGCAGTTCTTC
CSAQLDLGLGGREQFF
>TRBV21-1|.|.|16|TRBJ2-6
TGTGCCAGCAGCAATGGAACAGGGGCTGGGGCCAACGTCCTGACTTTC
CASSNGTGAGANVLTF
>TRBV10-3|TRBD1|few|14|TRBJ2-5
TGTGCCATCAGGAGGGACAGCTCCCAAGAGACCCAGTACTTC
CAIRRDSSQETQYF
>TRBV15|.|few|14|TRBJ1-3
TGTGCCACCAGCAGGGATATCTCTGGAAACACCATATATTTT
CATSRDISGNTIYF
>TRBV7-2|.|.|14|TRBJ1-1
TGTGCCAGCAGCTCACAGGGTGCAACTACTGAAGCTTTCTTT
CASSSQGATTEAFF
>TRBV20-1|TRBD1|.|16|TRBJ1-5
TGCAGTGCTTGGACAGGGGGTTTGAATAGCAATCAGCCCCAGCATTTT
CSAWTGGLNSNQPQHF
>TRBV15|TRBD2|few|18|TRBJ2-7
TGTGCCACCAGCAGAGATTGGGTACTAGCGGGGACCGCCTACGAGCAGTACTTC
CATSRDWVLAGTAYEQYF
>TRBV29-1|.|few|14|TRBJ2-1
TGCAGCGTATATACAGGGAAGGGGTGGCATGAGCAGTTCTTC
CSVYTGKGWHEQFF
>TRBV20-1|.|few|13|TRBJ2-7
TGCAGTGCTAGTCACGGGAACTCCTACGAGCAGTACTTC
CSASHGNSYEQYF
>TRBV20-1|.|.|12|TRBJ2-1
TGCAGTGCTAAGGACACTTACAATGAGCAGTTCTTC
CSAKDTYNEQFF
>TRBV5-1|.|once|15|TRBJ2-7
TGCGCCAGCAGCTTGGTAGGGGGGTTTTTCTACGAGCAGTACTTC
CASSLVGGFFYEQYF
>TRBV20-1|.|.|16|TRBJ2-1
TGCTGTGCTAGAGAGGAGCTGGTCACCTCCTACAATGAGCAGTTCTTC
CCAREELVTSYNEQFF
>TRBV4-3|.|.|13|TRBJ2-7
TGCGCCAGCAGCCAAGACTTGCCCTACGAGCAGTACTTC
CASSQDLPYEQYF
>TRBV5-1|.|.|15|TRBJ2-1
TGCGCCAGCAGACCAACAGGGTCTACCTACAATGAGCAGTTCTTC
CASRPTGSTYNEQFF
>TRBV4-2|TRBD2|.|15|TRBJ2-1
TGTGCCAGCAGCCAGCCCCGGACTAGCGGAAATGAGCAGTTCTTC
CASSQPRTSGNEQFF
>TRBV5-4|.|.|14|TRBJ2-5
TGTGCCAGCAGCCATTCGGCCTCTCGAGAGACCCAGTACTTC
CASSHSASRETQYF
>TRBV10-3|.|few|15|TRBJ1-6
TGTGCCATCAGTGAGAGGGACGATGGATATTCACCCCTCCACTTT
CAISERDDGYSPLHF